One T cell receptor (beta chain) is described in this entry. What it binds is unknown. This record comes from a study of cytomegalovirus exposure and HLA in healthy donors. V was pared by 11 bases and J by 2 bases, with 13 bases of the junction left unmatched. Germline-derived CDR1 and CDR2 are WSHSY and SAAADI. The CDR3 has 15 residues. Study-wide points: The authors later linked a missense DCLRE1C variant to TCR beta V- and J-gene trimming. Most subjects' HLA-A and HLA-B alleles were reportedly predicted from TCR beta sequences. Per published reports, the classifier diagnosed cytomegalovirus status with high specificity and sensitivity. Fewer N-insertions than the roughly 700-donor mean were reportedly shown by an Asian-associated ancestry cluster in a later analysis.

With 60 Vbeta and 13 Jbeta primers, the PCR was carried out. Sequenced by immunoSEQ multiplex PCR; TCRdb stores in-frame clones only, minus some. The sample yields around 96,000 clones, around 81% seen once. The chain has TRBV10-2 and TRBJ2-7; 9 bases line up with TRBD2. This TCR came from a man younger than 35 in good health and CMV-seronegative. The sequenced sample consisted of PBMCs. CDR3 in DNA: TGCGCCGCAACAGCAGGGGTAGCGGGAGCCTACGAGCAGTACTTC. As protein: CAATAGVAGAYEQYF.